Listed below are T cell receptor beta chains from one sample, sequenced in a study of blood T cell repertoires in COVID-19. Libraries were prepared by immunoSEQ multiplex PCR; TCRdb keeps only in-frame clonotypes and omits some of them. The table records some 42,000 clones, around 89% of them present only once. What was sequenced was peripheral blood. These TCRs come from a human donor in a cohort sampled during active COVID-19. Each CDR3 is given with its conserved first and last residue. Fields, in order: CDR3 DNA, CDR3 protein, clone size, V gene, D gene, J gene. The D gene is left open where the match is weak. Rows give clone size only sometimes, using once, few, many, or a class for an expanded clone.

DNA: TGTGCCAGCAGCTTAGGGCGGGGCACAGATACGCAGTATTTT; CDR3: CASSLGRGTDTQYF; size: .; V: TRBV7-2; D: .; J: TRBJ2-3
DNA: TGTGCCAGCAGTTACTCTTTCGGGGGGGCGGCGGATGGCTACACCTTC; CDR3: CASSYSFGGAADGYTF; size: .; V: TRBV6-5; D: .; J: TRBJ1-2
DNA: TGTGCCAGTAGTAGCAGGGGCGGGAATCAGCCCCAGCATTTT; CDR3: CASSSRGGNQPQHF; size: .; V: TRBV19; D: .; J: TRBJ1-5
DNA: TGTGCCAGTAAGGTAGCTGGGACCGGGGAGCTGTTTTTT; CDR3: CASKVAGTGELFF; size: .; V: TRBV19; D: .; J: TRBJ2-2
DNA: TGTGCCAGCAGAGAACCCGGGACAGGCTTCTCTGGGGCCAACGTCCTGACTTTC; CDR3: CASREPGTGFSGANVLTF; size: .; V: TRBV6-1; D: TRBD1; J: TRBJ2-6
DNA: TGTGCCACCAGCAGAGCACATACCGGGACAGGGGATTCACCCCTCCACTTT; CDR3: CATSRAHTGTGDSPLHF; size: .; V: TRBV15; D: TRBD1; J: TRBJ1-6
DNA: TGTGCCATCAGCGCTCCGGGACAGGAAGCTTTCTTT; CDR3: CAISAPGQEAFF; size: .; V: TRBV10-3; D: TRBD1; J: TRBJ1-1
DNA: TGCGCCAGCAGCTTGGCCCTTACAGGGGAGTTGGACACTGAAGCTTTCTTT; CDR3: CASSLALTGELDTEAFF; size: .; V: TRBV5-1; D: TRBD1; J: TRBJ1-1
DNA: TGTGCCTGGAGTCCCGGACAGGGGGGCACAGATACGCAGTATTTT; CDR3: CAWSPGQGGTDTQYF; size: few; V: TRBV30; D: TRBD1; J: TRBJ2-3
DNA: TGTGCCAGCAGCTCCGGTGGTAGCCCCTACAATGAGCAGTTCTTC; CDR3: CASSSGGSPYNEQFF; size: .; V: TRBV7-2; D: .; J: TRBJ2-1
DNA: TGTGCCAGCAGCCCTAGCGGGAGCACAGATACGCAGTATTTT; CDR3: CASSPSGSTDTQYF; size: .; V: TRBV7-2; D: TRBD2; J: TRBJ2-3
DNA: TGTGCCAGCAGCTTAATTTCAGGGGCTGAAGCTTTCTTT; CDR3: CASSLISGAEAFF; size: .; V: TRBV7-9; D: .; J: TRBJ1-1
DNA: TGTGCCAGCAGCGTAGGGGACAGGGCGAGAGGTGAGACCCAGTACTTC; CDR3: CASSVGDRARGETQYF; size: .; V: TRBV9; D: TRBD1; J: TRBJ2-5
DNA: TGTGCCAGTGCGCGGGGGTCTGGAAACACCATATATTTT; CDR3: CASARGSGNTIYF; size: .; V: TRBV11-2; D: .; J: TRBJ1-3
DNA: TGCGCCAGCAGCCGGACTAGCGGGAGGAACAATGAGCAGTTCTTC; CDR3: CASSRTSGRNNEQFF; size: once; V: TRBV5-1; D: TRBD2; J: TRBJ2-1
DNA: TGTGCCATCAGTGAGTTATTGGGAGTCGTGGAGGACGAGCAGTACTTC; CDR3: CAISELLGVVEDEQYF; size: .; V: TRBV10-3; D: .; J: TRBJ2-7
DNA: TGTGCCAGCAGCTTGACTCAAGGCATCGGGTCCGGGTTGGGCGAGCAGTACTTC; CDR3: CASSLTQGIGSGLGEQYF; size: .; V: TRBV5-4; D: .; J: TRBJ2-7
DNA: TGCAGCGGTGCGGTTCAGAGGAATGAGCAGTTCTTC; CDR3: CSGAVQRNEQFF; size: .; V: TRBV29-1; D: .; J: TRBJ2-1
DNA: TGTGCCAGCAGCCCTCGGGAGGGGGCTGAAACAGATACGCAGTATTTT; CDR3: CASSPREGAETDTQYF; size: .; V: TRBV7-2; D: .; J: TRBJ2-3
DNA: TGCGCCAGCAGCATAGGACTAGCGATCGACACAGATACGCAGTATTTT; CDR3: CASSIGLAIDTDTQYF; size: .; V: TRBV5-1; D: TRBD2; J: TRBJ2-3